Below, 28 T cell receptor beta chains from the same sample are listed, as sequenced in a study of response to subunit inactivated influenza vaccine. TCRdb independently ran MiXCR on the RT-PCR reads; one entry per CDR3 protein. The sample records around 480,000 distinct CDR3 sequences, 16% being singletons. Sequencing was performed on CD4+ T cells sorted from PBMCs, taken about 24 months after vaccination. Every receptor here comes from a man aged 50 to 69 who received an inactivated influenza vaccine.

DNA of the CDR3: TGCAGTGCTAGTGTTTCGGGAGCGTGGGAGCAGTACTTC. Its protein product is CSASVSGAWEQYF. J is TRBJ2-7 and V is TRBV20-1; a possible D gene is TRBD2 (6 bases). Germline V CDR1 and CDR2: DFQATT, SNEGSKA (reference sequence). Trimming took 3 bases from V and 7 from J, leaving 16 bases between them. This CDR3 contains 13 residues.

The V and J genes are TRBV5-1 and TRBJ2-1; 9 bases agree with TRBD1. The V segment lost 3 bases and the J segment 8 bases; nucleotides outside the gene matches: 9. Per the germline V gene, CDR1 is SGHRS and CDR2 is YFSETQ. The CDR3 runs 15 residues. In DNA, the CDR3 is TGCGCCAGCAGCTGGACGGGACAGGGAAAGGATGAGCAGTTCTTC. It specifies CASSWTGQGKDEQFF.

This clonotype was detected a few times. The rearrangement joins TRBV6-2 or TRBV6-3 to TRBJ2-1; maybe TRBD2 (6 bases). The CDR3 sequence is 15 residues long. The V end lost 6 bases, the J end lost 6 bases, and 18 bases lay between the germline ends. The V gene's germline CDR1 is MNHEY and CDR2 SVGEGT. CDR3 sequence reads: CASSHGLLNSNEQFF. The CDR3 DNA reads as TGTGCCAGCAGCCACGGACTACTCAACTCCAATGAGCAGTTCTTC.

This clonotype has only a few counts. CDR3 amino acids: CASSFVSGGSDTQYF. Here the CDR3 DNA reads TGCGCCAGCAGTTTCGTTAGCGGGGGGTCAGATACGCAGTATTTT. The chain links TRBV5-1 to TRBJ2-3; 10 nucleotides align to TRBD2. The CDR3 runs to 15 residues. Germline CDR1 is SGHRS and CDR2 is YFSETQ. Losses at the gene ends were 5 bases for V and 4 bases for J; bases not matched to a gene: 7.

The chain links TRBV28 to TRBJ1-2; the D gene is possibly TRBD1 (6 bases). Germline values: CDR1 MDHEN, CDR2 SYDVKM. The CDR3 loop spans 14 amino acids. Trimming stripped 5 bases from V and 4 bases from J, with 14 bases between. The CDR3 loop is CASSPGTNGYGYTF. In nucleotides, the CDR3 is TGTGCCAGCAGTCCCGGGACAAATGGCTATGGCTACACCTTC.

This clonotype was found many times. J is TRBJ2-7 and V is TRBV7-8; D unresolved. The CDR3 is 14 amino acids. Trimming left V 1 base short and J 2 bases short, with 9 bases between. Germline V CDR1 and CDR2: SGHVS, FQNEAQ. CDR3 DNA: TGTGCCAGCAGCTTAGAAAAGGGCCCCTACGAGCAGTACTTC. It encodes CASSLEKGPYEQYF. The full variable domain, with the rest looked up from reference TRBV7-8 and TRBJ2-7, is GAGVSQSPRYKVAKRGQDVALRCDPISGHVSLFWYQQALGQGPEFLTYFQNEAQLDKSGLPSDRFFAERPEGSVSTLKIQRTQQEDSAVYLCASSLEKGPYEQYFGPGTRLTVT.

As for this clonotype: A read error may be the cause here, since a much bigger clone is one base away. The rearrangement uses TRBV4-3 and TRBJ2-2; D gene uncertain. The CDR3 runs to 14 residues. Germline-derived CDR1 and CDR2 are LGHNA and YSLEER. The DNA of the CDR3 is TGCGCCGGCAGCCAAGTCCTGAACACCGGGGAGCTGTTTTTT. It specifies CAGSQVLNTGELFF.

This clonotype was found many times. The chain joins TRBV5-1 to TRBJ2-3, with 10 bases fitting TRBD1. Germline CDR1 reads SGHRS; CDR2 reads YFSETQ. The CDR3 is made up of 16 amino acids. V was clipped by 4 bases and J by 0 bases; unmatched bases: 5. The CDR3 spells CASSQGQGTSTDTQYF. The DNA for the CDR3 is TGCGCCAGCAGCCAGGGACAGGGGACAAGCACAGATACGCAGTATTTT.

Comment on this clonotype: The conserved phenylalanine or tryptophan is not found at the CDR3 terminus, so this likely reflects a read error. V and J are TRBV20-1 and TRBJ2-5; D gene uncertain. This CDR3 region has 13 residues. V lost 3 bases and J lost 1, with 9 bases in between. The germline CDR1 and CDR2 sequences are DFQATT and SNEGSKA (reference sequence). CDR3 DNA sequence: TGCAGTGCTAGCGGAGCTGGCCAAGAGACCCAGTACTCC. It translates to CSASGAGQETQYS.

This clonotype was observed a few times. The chain carries TRBV20-1 and TRBJ1-3, with 9 bases matching TRBD1. CDR3 length: 15 residues. Germline lookup yields CDR1 DFQATT and CDR2 SNEGSKA (reference sequence). With 2 bases clipped from V and 0 bases from J, the junction kept 2 bases outside the gene matches. CDR3 sequence: CSARPGQGSGNTIYF. The CDR3 DNA sequence: TGCAGTGCTAGACCGGGACAGGGCTCTGGAAACACCATATATTTT.

Many counts were recorded for this clonotype. V and J are TRBV20-1 and TRBJ2-2; D remains unclear. Germline CDR1 DFQATT, CDR2 SNEGSKA (reference sequence). Deletions cut 4 bases from V and 1 base from J, with 10 bases between. CDR3 length: 14 amino acids. DNA for the CDR3: TGCAGTGCTAAAGGGCCCTTGAACACCGGGGAGCTGTTTTTT. Protein: CSAKGPLNTGELFF.

This chain links TRBV29-1 with TRBJ2-1; 7 bases agree with TRBD2. Trimming cost V 6 bases and J 0 bases; bases outside gene matches: 5. Germline V lookup: CDR1 SQVTM, CDR2 ANQGSEA. The CDR3 runs 14 residues. The CDR3 loop reads CSVSGRSSYNEQFF. The CDR3 coding sequence is TGCAGCGTATCCGGGAGGAGCTCCTACAATGAGCAGTTCTTC.

This clonotype showed up just a few times. J is TRBJ1-1 and V is TRBV19; 8 bases are a match to TRBD1. CDR1 LNHDA and CDR2 SQIVND come from the germline V gene (reference sequence). Unmatched junction bases numbered 6, after V lost 5 bases and J lost 4 bases. The CDR3 length is 14 residues. Here the CDR3 DNA reads TGTGCCAGTAGTGAAGGACAGGGCGGCACTGAAGCTTTCTTT. Its protein product is CASSEGQGGTEAFF.

There are a few counts of this clonotype. This sequence joins TRBV6-1 and TRBJ1-1; a weak D match, TRBD1 (6 bases). V was cut by 11 bases and J by 5 bases, with 18 bases left in between. This CDR3 has 13 amino acids. Per germline, CDR1 MNHNS and CDR2 SASEGT. The DNA for the CDR3 is TGTGCCGTCACCCCCGGGGGCCGAACTGAAGCTTTCTTT. It is translated as CAVTPGGRTEAFF.

J is TRBJ2-3 and V is TRBV20-1; D is uncertain. This CDR3 contains 13 residues. V lost 0 bases and J 6 bases, leaving 10 bases between the germline ends. CDR1 DFQATT and CDR2 SNEGSKA come from the germline V gene (reference sequence). The CDR3 DNA sequence: TGCAGTGCTAGAGATTCCGTCGGTGATACGCAGTATTTT. Its protein product is CSARDSVGDTQYF.

This clonotype was observed a handful of times. The chain links TRBV10-3 to TRBJ1-4; D uncertain. The CDR3 has 17 residues. The germline V gene encodes CDR1 ENHRY and CDR2 SYGVKD. Trimming removed 3 bases from V and 0 bases from J, with 14 bases in between. The CDR3 region has the DNA TGTGCCATCAGTGAATACAACGCAGCAGCAACTAATGAAAAACTGTTTTTT. Its translation: CAISEYNAAATNEKLFF.

This clonotype was found many times. The V gene is TRBV4-3, the J gene TRBJ2-1; tentatively, D is TRBD2 (5 bases). The germline gives CDR1 LGHNA, CDR2 YSLEER. V was clipped by 0 bases and J by 4 bases, with 13 bases between them. The CDR3 has 16 amino acids. This chain's CDR3 is CASSQDRRTGYNEQFF. The CDR3 DNA reads as TGCGCCAGCAGCCAAGATAGGAGGACTGGTTACAATGAGCAGTTCTTC.

The V gene is TRBV12-3 or TRBV12-4, the J gene TRBJ2-1, with 13 bases matching TRBD2. V lost 10 bases to trimming and J lost 7 bases; unmatched junction nucleotides: 10. The CDR3 has 15 residues. The CDR3 is CATTLGLAGRNEQFF. The DNA of the CDR3 is TGTGCCACGACGTTGGGACTAGCGGGGAGAAATGAGCAGTTCTTC.

This clonotype was observed a handful of times. The rearrangement joins TRBV9 to TRBJ1-2; tentative D call: TRBD1 (5 bases). Germline lookup yields CDR1 SGDLS and CDR2 YYNGEE. The CDR3 has 14 amino acids. V was shortened by 0 bases and J by 4 bases, with 10 bases between the two germline ends. The CDR3 nucleotides read TGTGCCAGCAGCGTAGGCAGGGCTTCCTATGGCTACACCTTC. It translates to CASSVGRASYGYTF.

The V call is TRBV6-1, the J call TRBJ1-4, with D perhaps TRBD1 (5 bases). Trimming took 6 bases from V and 13 from J, leaving 21 bases between them. Per germline, CDR1 MNHNS and CDR2 SASEGT. This CDR3 is 14 amino acids long. The CDR3 here is CASRQDRVTSGLFF. The CDR3 DNA sequence: TGTGCCAGCAGACAAGACAGAGTAACATCGGGACTGTTTTTT.

For this clonotype: One end of the junction fails to match germline, which may point to a read error. This rearrangement joins TRBV7-7 to TRBJ2-3; D is perhaps TRBD1 or TRBD2 (7 bases each). Germline CDR1 and CDR2: SSHAT and FNYEAQ (reference sequence). The CDR3 covers 16 residues. In DNA form, the CDR3 reads TGTGCTAGCAGCCCGGGCAGGGGGGGCCACACAGATACGCAGTATTTT. Translation gives CASSPGRGGHTDTQYF.

The chain carries TRBV7-9 and TRBJ2-1; the D gene is possibly TRBD2 (6 bases). Trimming removed 1 base from V and 10 bases from J, with 14 bases in between. The CDR3 covers 14 residues. Germline V gives CDR1 SEHNR, CDR2 FQNEAQ (reference sequence). The CDR3 DNA reads TGTGCCAGCAGCTTAGTTCTCTTCGGGGGAGAGCAGTTCTTC. It is translated as CASSLVLFGGEQFF.

A word on this clonotype: One end of the junction varies from germline; a read error may be responsible. This chain uses TRBV25-1 with TRBJ2-7; TRBD1 agrees at 9 bases. Germline V gene sequence: CDR1 MGHDK, CDR2 SYGVNS. The CDR3 has 15 residues. The CDR3 nucleotides are TGTGACAGCAGCCACTCCGGGACAGGGTATCTCGAGCAGTACTTC. Its translation: CDSSHSGTGYLEQYF.

This clonotype was recorded many times. V and J are TRBV5-1 and TRBJ2-1; D is ambiguous. Per germline, CDR1 SGHRS and CDR2 YFSETQ. The CDR3 spans 16 residues. Trimming stripped 0 bases from V and 0 bases from J, with 10 bases between. The chain's CDR3 is CASSLGGLGSYNEQFF. In DNA form, the CDR3 reads TGCGCCAGCAGCTTGGGAGGCCTAGGCTCCTACAATGAGCAGTTCTTC.

The CDR3: CSAARDANYEQYF. CDR3 bases: TGCAGCGCAGCCCGGGACGCGAACTACGAGCAGTACTTC. The chain uses TRBV29-1 and TRBJ2-7, with D possibly called TRBD1 or TRBD2 (5 bases each). The CDR3 has 13 amino acids. Trimming took off 7 bases at V and 3 bases at J, with 16 bases between the two ends. Germline CDR1 is SQVTM and CDR2 is ANQGSEA.

The chain has TRBV18 and TRBJ2-3, with TRBD2 matching over 8 bases. The ends lost 2 bases at V and 2 bases at J; junction bases unmatched: 6. The CDR3 loop spans 16 amino acids. Germline lookup yields CDR1 KGHSH and CDR2 LQKENI. This CDR3 is CASSPWGLGITDTQYF. DNA for the CDR3: TGTGCCAGCTCACCATGGGGACTAGGCATCACAGATACGCAGTATTTT.

There are a few counts of this clonotype. This chain links TRBV11-3 with TRBJ2-2; D call uncertain. The germline CDR1 and CDR2 sequences are SGHNT and YENEEA. This CDR3 has 13 residues. Deletions cut 2 bases from V and 8 bases from J, with 9 bases between. The CDR3 here is CASSLSPAGELFF. Written as DNA, the CDR3 is TGTGCCAGCAGCTTAAGCCCGGCGGGGGAGCTGTTTTTT.

This clonotype was seen at least ten times. The chain recombines TRBV29-1 with TRBJ1-2, with 7 bases identical to TRBD1. J lost 8 bases, V lost 4 bases, and 10 bases had no gene match. Germline V gene sequence: CDR1 SQVTM, CDR2 ANQGSEA. The CDR3 length is 13 residues. This CDR3 is CSVGARDSKGYTF. CDR3 DNA sequence: TGCAGCGTTGGGGCCAGGGACAGCAAAGGCTACACCTTC.